This is a list of T cell receptor beta chains from one sample in a study of shared clonotypes between healthy human individuals. Generated by immunoSEQ multiplex PCR, the TCRdb table keeps only in-frame clones and is missing some. Here the sample spans about 2.1 million clones, 80% to 95% being singletons. Sequenced: naive CD8+ T cells from PBMCs. Receptor source: a man aged 18-30 years in good health. Some clones in this sample may be carry-over from other donors' samples. Both conserved end residues are part of each CDR3. The order of the fields is CDR3 DNA, CDR3 protein, clone size, V gene, J gene, D gene. A D gene is named only where the DNA matches it firmly. Clone size, where shown, is once, few, many, or a class for clones that have expanded.

cdr3_nt: TGTGCCAGCAGCTTCTCTGACTACGAGCAGTATTTT; cdr3_aa: CASSFSDYEQYF; clone_size: -; v_call: TRBV7-9; j_call: TRBJ2-3; d_call: -
cdr3_nt: TGTGCCAGCAGTTTGGCGGGGGCGAACACTGAAGCTTTCTTT; cdr3_aa: CASSLAGANTEAFF; clone_size: -; v_call: TRBV27; j_call: TRBJ1-1; d_call: -
cdr3_nt: TGTGCCAGCAGCGTAGAACCTCGGGTGGCAAGCCTAACCGAGCAGTACTTC; cdr3_aa: CASSVEPRVASLTEQYF; clone_size: once; v_call: TRBV9; j_call: TRBJ2-7; d_call: -
cdr3_nt: TGTGCCAGCAGTCCCTCAGGGGCTGAAGCTTTCTTT; cdr3_aa: CASSPSGAEAFF; clone_size: -; v_call: TRBV25-1; j_call: TRBJ1-1; d_call: -
cdr3_nt: TGTGCCAGTAGTATAGACAGGGCAGCTCAGCCCCAGCATTTT; cdr3_aa: CASSIDRAAQPQHF; clone_size: -; v_call: TRBV19; j_call: TRBJ1-5; d_call: -
cdr3_nt: TGTGCCAGCAGCTCCTCGGACATTCCCTACGAGCAGTACTTC; cdr3_aa: CASSSSDIPYEQYF; clone_size: -; v_call: TRBV7-2; j_call: TRBJ2-7; d_call: -
cdr3_nt: TGCGCCAGCAGCCAAGATGGGGGGCGCGGGGAGACCCAGTACTTC; cdr3_aa: CASSQDGGRGETQYF; clone_size: -; v_call: TRBV4-3; j_call: TRBJ2-5; d_call: -
cdr3_nt: TGTGCCAGTACCATGACAGGGAACCGGTACAATGAGCAGTTCTTC; cdr3_aa: CASTMTGNRYNEQFF; clone_size: -; v_call: TRBV19; j_call: TRBJ2-1; d_call: TRBD1
cdr3_nt: TGTGCCAGCAGCATATTAGGGACAGGGTTCGCTGAAGCTTTCTTT; cdr3_aa: CASSILGTGFAEAFF; clone_size: -; v_call: TRBV2; j_call: TRBJ1-1; d_call: TRBD1
cdr3_nt: TGTGCCAGCAGCTCCTCCATCTCGGACAGTAAGGAGCATGGCTACACCTTC; cdr3_aa: CASSSSISDSKEHGYTF; clone_size: few; v_call: TRBV7-9; j_call: TRBJ1-2; d_call: -
cdr3_nt: TGTGCCAGCAGCTTACAGCGGGAGAGCACCGGGGAGCTGTTTTTT; cdr3_aa: CASSLQRESTGELFF; clone_size: -; v_call: TRBV11-2; j_call: TRBJ2-2; d_call: TRBD2
cdr3_nt: TGTGCCACGGGGTTTCCGGGACAGGGAGGAGATACGCAGTATTTT; cdr3_aa: CATGFPGQGGDTQYF; clone_size: -; v_call: TRBV15; j_call: TRBJ2-3; d_call: TRBD1
cdr3_nt: TGTGCCAGCAGTGAAGCGCGCGGCTTCGGGGAGACCCAGTACTTC; cdr3_aa: CASSEARGFGETQYF; clone_size: -; v_call: TRBV2; j_call: TRBJ2-5; d_call: -
cdr3_nt: TGTGCCAGCGATATTACCTACAATGAGCAGTTCTTC; cdr3_aa: CASDITYNEQFF; clone_size: -; v_call: TRBV7-9; j_call: TRBJ2-1; d_call: -